This TCR beta chain was recorded in a study of tumor-infiltrating lymphocytes in primary liver carcinoma. Overall study context: Spanning 30 to 69 years of age, the patients were men and women. Productive TCRbeta reads per sample were roughly 3.5 to 8 million, not differing by tissue. Study observations and caveats: The overlap of tumor-adjacent and tumor-blood pairs was smaller than that of tumor region pairs.

cDNA specific to TCR beta was made from about 550 ng of total RNA, with a constant-region primer employed for priming. Libraries of TCR beta came from three nested multiplex PCR rounds with slightly modified ARM-PCR. Both of the initial two PCR rounds ran for roughly 11 cycles and employed TRBV1-TRBV30 forward primers alongside a C-beta reverse primer. TCRdb reanalysed the multiplex PCR reads using MiXCR and keeps one entry per CDR3 protein. Here the sample spans about 54,000 distinct CDR3 sequences, about 68% being singletons. The CDR3 length is 15 residues. Per germline, CDR1 MDHEN and CDR2 SYDVKM. Unsorted bulk tissue of roughly 19-30 mg yielded co-extracted RNA and DNA. With regard to this clonotype: Its antigen is unknown. This may stem from a read error, because a much larger clone lies one nucleotide away.

V is TRBV28 and J is TRBJ2-1; TRBD2 is a possible D gene (5 bases). The source material was liver tumor tissue from sampling region 2. Subset described: tumor region T2, inferior pole. The source of this sequence is a man in his forties or fifties with primary liver carcinoma and hepatitis B virus infection. The DNA for the CDR3 is TGTACCAGCAGTCCCCGCAGCGGTGCGTACAATGAGCAGTTCTTC. Its translation: CTSSPRSGAYNEQFF.